The 27 T cell receptor beta chains listed next were all sequenced from one sample in a study of tumor-infiltrating lymphocytes in primary liver carcinoma. Each 20-30 mg portion of unsorted bulk tissue served as the source for co-extraction of RNA and DNA. From 500 ng of total RNA, TCR beta-specific cDNA was reverse-transcribed using a constant-region primer. ARM-PCR was slightly modified, and three nested multiplex PCR rounds with it gave rise to the TCR beta libraries. Use of TRBV1-TRBV30 forward primers with a C-beta reverse primer characterized the first two PCR rounds, which lasted about 11 cycles each. TCRdb called the multiplex PCR reads again in MiXCR, with one record for every CDR3 protein. The table has fewer than 85,000 distinct CDR3 sequences, roughly 71% seen once. The sequencing input was tumor-adjacent normal liver tissue. The receptor set was obtained from a man aged 35-49 years with primary liver carcinoma and hepatitis B virus infection.

This chain links TRBV10-3 with TRBJ2-1; D might be TRBD1 or TRBD2, each matching 5 bases. This CDR3 comprises 17 residues. Germline V gives CDR1 ENHRY, CDR2 SYGVKD. Trimming took off 3 bases at V and 4 bases at J, with 19 bases between the two ends. The CDR3 DNA is TGTGCCATCAGTGATCCCGAGATCCGGGACGGATACAATGAGCAGTTCTTC. This sequence encodes CAISDPEIRDGYNEQFF.

Details on this clonotype: One junction end does not reproduce the germline sequence, and a read error may be involved. CDR3 sequence (DNA): TGTGCCAGCAGGACCGGGACTAGCGGCACAGATACGCAATATTTT. Residues: CASRTGTSGTDTQYF. The chain uses TRBV11-2 and TRBJ2-3, with TRBD2 identical over 11 bases. This CDR3 contains 15 residues. CDR1 SGHAT and CDR2 FQNNGV come from the germline V gene. The full variable domain, rest sourced from reference TRBV11-2 and TRBJ2-3, is EAGVAQSPRYKIIEKRQSVAFWCNPISGHATLYWYQQILGQGPKLLIQFQNNGVVDDSQLPKDRFSAERLKGVDSTLKIQPAKLEDSAVYLCASRTGTSGTDTQYFGPGTRLTVL.

This clonotype showed up many times. This chain connects TRBV12-3 or TRBV12-4 to TRBJ2-1; a possible D gene is TRBD1 (5 bases). Trimming shortened V by 3 bases and J by 5 bases, and 14 bases separated the two germline ends. The CDR3 loop spans 15 amino acids. The CDR3 DNA follows: TGTGCCAGCAGTTTGCTCTGGGGCCTAGACAATGAGCAGTTCTTC. As protein: CASSLLWGLDNEQFF.

V and J are TRBV11-2 and TRBJ2-7; 10 positions agree with TRBD2. The CDR3 is 17 amino acids. J lost 1 base, V lost 4 bases, and 10 bases had no gene match. From germline, CDR1 is SGHAT and CDR2 FQNNGV. This CDR3 is CASSWTSGTGSSYEQYF. The CDR3 DNA follows: TGTGCCAGCAGCTGGACTAGCGGAACAGGAAGTTCCTACGAGCAGTACTTC.

In the case of this clonotype: The conserved phenylalanine or tryptophan normally closing the CDR3 is absent here, so this likely arose from a read error. V is TRBV5-4 and J is TRBJ2-3; no definite D call. Germline CDR1 SGHNT, CDR2 YYREEE (reference sequence). This CDR3 has 14 residues. The DNA for the CDR3 is TGTGCCAGCAGCTGGGAACAGAGCACAGATGCGCAGTATTTG. This translates into CASSWEQSTDAQYL.

With respect to this clonotype: This CDR3 fails to terminate in the conserved phenylalanine or tryptophan, so it likely reflects a read error. This chain links TRBV6-5 with TRBJ2-5; D remains unclear. Per germline, CDR1 MNHEY and CDR2 SVGAGI. Trimming cost V 2 bases and J 2 bases, with 9 bases left between them. This CDR3 has 14 amino acids. The CDR3 reads CASSYIEQQETQYL. The CDR3 nucleotides read TGTGCCAGCAGTTACATCGAACAGCAAGAGACCCAGTACTTA.

A remark on this clonotype: At one boundary the junction diverges from the germline segment, which might be a read error. The rearrangement joins TRBV4-1 to TRBJ1-2; TRBD1 matches 8 bases. The CDR3 extends over 14 amino acids. Germline CDR1 and CDR2: MGHRA and YSYEKL. This chain's CDR3 is CTSSPAGGSYGYTF. CDR3 sequence (DNA): TGCACCAGCAGCCCTGCAGGGGGCTCCTATGGCTACACCTTC.

Only a few counts were recorded for this clonotype. Because the CDR3 is missing its conserved closing phenylalanine or tryptophan, this is likely a read error. The chain recombines TRBV5-1 with TRBJ2-3, with a tentative D call TRBD1 (6 bases). Germline values: CDR1 SGHRS, CDR2 YFSETQ. The CDR3 sequence is 14 residues long. The CDR3 DNA follows: TGCACCAGCAGCTTGGGACATAACACAGATACGCAGTATTAT. Translating gives CTSSLGHNTDTQYY.

This clonotype came up many times. This sequence joins TRBV7-9 and TRBJ1-5; no definite D call. CDR3 length: 13 amino acids. The germline V gene encodes CDR1 SEHNR and CDR2 FQNEAQ (reference sequence). V shed 5 bases and J shed 6 bases, with 11 bases lying between them. As DNA, the CDR3 is TGTGCCAGCAGCGGCAGTATCACTCAGCCCCAGCATTTT. Its protein product is CASSGSITQPQHF.

The V and J genes are TRBV11-1 and TRBJ1-2, with D unclear. The CDR3 consists of 14 residues. Germline CDR1 is SGHAT and CDR2 is FQDESV (reference sequence). V lost 0 bases to trimming and J lost 8 bases, with 13 bases between them. The CDR3 coding sequence is TGTGCCAGCAGCTTAGCGCGCCAAGTCGGAGGCTACACCTTC. This sequence encodes CASSLARQVGGYTF.

Of note for this clonotype: A junction end diverges from the germline sequence, so it may reflect a read error. The chain joins TRBV6-2 or TRBV6-3 to TRBJ2-5, with D tentatively TRBD1 or TRBD2 (5 bases each). The CDR3 consists of 15 residues. Germline CDR1 MNHEY, CDR2 SVGEGT. DNA for the CDR3: TGTGCCAACAGTTACTCGAGGGTACCAGGGGAGACCCAGTACTTC. It encodes CANSYSRVPGETQYF.

With regard to this clonotype: The junction does not match germline at one end; this may be a read error. The genes are TRBV6-2 or TRBV6-3 and TRBJ2-7; D uncertain. The CDR3 sequence is 15 residues long. From germline, CDR1 is MNHEY and CDR2 SVGEGT. The chain's CDR3 is CASSYHLDRAYERYF. CDR3 sequence (DNA): TGTGCCAGCAGTTACCATCTAGATAGGGCATACGAGCGGTACTTC.

This sequence joins TRBV6-2 or TRBV6-3 and TRBJ2-1, with a tentative D call TRBD2 (7 bases). CDR3 length: 16 residues. The germline CDR1 and CDR2 sequences are MNHEY and SVGEGT. V lost 7 bases to trimming and J lost 13 bases, with 29 bases between them. CDR3 coding DNA: TGTGCCAGCATCCACGGAGGGGGGGGGTCCTACAGTGAACAGTTCTTC. Amino acids: CASIHGGGGSYSEQFF.

This clonotype was seen many times. The chain couples TRBV6-2 or TRBV6-3 to TRBJ1-5; 8 bases map to TRBD1. V shed 0 bases, J shed 0 bases, and the junction held 7 bases outside the gene matches. Germline assignment: CDR1 MNHEY and CDR2 SVGEGT. The CDR3 is 18 residues long. CDR3 protein: CASSYSRGQGVSNQPQHF. The CDR3 nucleotides read TGTGCCAGCAGTTACTCGAGAGGACAGGGAGTTAGCAATCAGCCCCAGCATTTT.

This chain joins TRBV2 and TRBJ2-5; TRBD1 or TRBD2 may be the D gene (5 bases each). CDR1 and CDR2 (germline): SNHLY, FYNNEI. This CDR3 has 12 residues. V was clipped by 8 bases and J by 7 bases, with 14 bases between them. The CDR3 loop is CASAAGRLTQYF. CDR3 nucleotide sequence: TGTGCCAGCGCGGCAGGGAGATTGACCCAGTACTTC.

This clonotype was observed a handful of times. Given the absence of the conserved phenylalanine or tryptophan at the CDR3 end, a read error is likely. The CDR3 DNA sequence: TGTGCCAGCAGCTTAGCGGCTAACGGGAAACTTACGCAGTATTCT. Amino acids: CASSLAANGKLTQYS. The gene calls are TRBV11-2 and TRBJ2-3, with D maybe TRBD2 (5 bases). Germline lookup yields CDR1 SGHAT and CDR2 FQNNGV. This CDR3 is built from 15 residues. V lost 1 base, J lost 8 bases, and 16 bases lay in between.

This chain uses TRBV6-2 or TRBV6-3 with TRBJ2-3; 9 nucleotides align to TRBD2. Germline CDR1 MNHEY, CDR2 SVGEGT. The CDR3 extends over 18 amino acids. V dropped 6 bases and J dropped 4; count of bases not matched to a gene: 17. The CDR3 coding sequence is TGTGCCAGCAGCTTCATCCGATTAGCGGGAGCGGGGTCAGATACGCAGTATTTT. This translates into CASSFIRLAGAGSDTQYF.

The sample holds many counts of this clonotype. This chain joins TRBV6-6 and TRBJ2-1, with 7 nucleotides matching TRBD2. The CDR3 totals 19 residues. Germline V gene lookup returns CDR1 MNHNY and CDR2 SVGAGI (reference sequence). The trim removed 0 bases at V and 4 bases at J, leaving 15 bases unmatched. The DNA for the CDR3 is TGTGCCAGCAGTTACTCGTGGACTAGTTCGTTTTTGGGGTACAATGAGCAGTTCTTC. Protein: CASSYSWTSSFLGYNEQFF.

Worth noting for this clonotype: This may arise from a read error, as a much more abundant clone is one base away. The chain employs TRBV7-9 and TRBJ1-4; 9 bases fit TRBD1. Germline V lookup: CDR1 SEHNR, CDR2 FQNEAQ (reference sequence). The CDR3 spans 14 residues. CDR3 residues: CGSSRGQGNEKLFF. The CDR3 DNA reads TGTGGCAGCAGCCGGGGACAGGGTAATGAAAAACTGTTTTTT.

The J gene is TRBJ2-3, the V gene TRBV12-3 or TRBV12-4; TRBD2 agrees at 12 bases. CDR3 length: 16 amino acids. The trim removed 4 bases at V and 2 bases at J, leaving 4 bases unmatched. The CDR3 DNA sequence: TGTGCCAGCAGTTCGAGGACTAGCGGGGTCACAGATACGCAGTATTTT. Protein sequence: CASSSRTSGVTDTQYF.

Comment on this clonotype: Relative to the germline gene, one junction end is altered; a read error may explain this. The CDR3 DNA follows: TGTGCCAGCAGATTTGATGACTCCTACGAGCTGTACTTC. Translation: CASRFDDSYELYF. V usage is TRBV11-2 and J usage is TRBJ2-7; no clear D gene. The CDR3 is made up of 13 amino acids. The germline V gene has CDR1 SGHAT and CDR2 FQNNGV.

This clonotype counts as medium-sized. This rearrangement joins TRBV6-6 to TRBJ2-7, with 11 positions matching TRBD2. V was pared by 2 bases and J by 4 bases, with 4 bases of the junction left unmatched. CDR1 and CDR2 (germline): MNHNY, SVGAGI (reference sequence). The length of the CDR3 is 15 residues. This CDR3 is CASSYGASGRYEQYF. CDR3 DNA: TGTGCCAGCAGTTACGGGGCTAGCGGGAGGTACGAGCAGTACTTC.

On this clonotype itself: At one end, the junction sequence differs from germline, possibly due to a read error. CDR3 protein: CASSLTGHTNTGEMFF. The CDR3 DNA follows: TGCGCTAGCAGCCTGACGGGACACACGAACACCGGGGAGATGTTTTTT. The chain carries TRBV4-1 and TRBJ2-2, with D possibly being TRBD1 (6 bases). From germline, CDR1 is MGHRA and CDR2 YSYEKL. The CDR3 has 16 amino acids.

This clonotype came up once. This CDR3 is missing its conserved last phenylalanine or tryptophan, likely due to a read error. The J gene is TRBJ2-1, the V gene TRBV29-1; 11 bases fit TRBD2. Germline V gene data show CDR1 as SQVTM and CDR2 as ANQGSEA. The trim removed 4 bases at V and 7 bases at J, leaving 6 bases unmatched. The length of the CDR3 is 14 residues. CDR3 region: CSVVLTSGINEQFS. CDR3 DNA sequence: TGCAGCGTTGTATTGACTAGCGGGATAAATGAGCAGTTCTCC.

Details on this clonotype: One end of the junction varies from germline; a read error may be responsible. The chain carries TRBV7-8 and TRBJ2-6; 8 bases map to TRBD2. The CDR3 runs to 18 residues. In germline, CDR1 is SGHVS, CDR2 FQNEAQ. CDR3 coding DNA: TGTGCCAGCAGCCTTCCGGGACTAGGCTTTTCTGGGGCCAACGTCCCGACTTTC. Its protein is CASSLPGLGFSGANVPTF.

Turning to this clonotype: A read error may account for a junction end that differs from germline. The CDR3 loop is CACSEIRDNYGYAF. CDR3 sequence (DNA): TGTGCCTGCAGTGAAATTCGGGATAACTATGGCTACGCCTTC. The chain couples TRBV6-1 to TRBJ1-2; D uncertain. CDR3 length equals 14 residues. Germline V gene data show CDR1 as MNHNS and CDR2 as SASEGT.

Comment on this clonotype: At one boundary the junction diverges from the germline segment, which might be a read error. This chain joins TRBV12-3 or TRBV12-4 and TRBJ2-7, with D perhaps TRBD1 (6 bases). CDR3 length equals 13 residues. For the CDR3, the DNA is TGTGCCAGCAGTCTTATACAGGGTTACGCGCAGTACTTC. This codes for CASSLIQGYAQYF.